A selection of T cell receptor beta chains follows, all from one sample in a study of blood T cell repertoires in COVID-19. This table comes from immunoSEQ multiplex PCR, and its TCRdb copy is limited to in-frame clones, with some not included. The table has fewer than 350,000 clones, about nine tenths seen once. The sequenced material came from PBMCs or T cells enriched from blood (not recorded which). The receptors were sampled from a man aged 60 to 75 who had recovered from COVID-19. Each CDR3 is given with its conserved first and last residue. D genes are given only for firm matches. Not every row has a clone size; where given, it reads once, few, many or a size class.

J | D | size | V | CDR3 | DNA
TRBJ2-1 | TRBD1 | NA | TRBV27 | CASSRTGGNYNEQFF | TGTGCCAGCAGTCGAACAGGGGGAAATTACAATGAGCAGTTCTTC
TRBJ1-3 | TRBD1 | NA | TRBV4-1 | CASSQVGTAGNTIYF | TGCGCCAGCAGCCAAGTCGGGACAGCTGGAAACACCATATATTTT
TRBJ2-7 | TRBD2 | NA | TRBV18 | CASSLSSSGSLNEQYF | TGTGCCAGCTCACTTTCCTCTAGCGGGAGTCTAAACGAGCAGTACTTC
TRBJ2-7 | TRBD1 | NA | TRBV10-3 | CAISRTGGSYEQYF | TGTGCCATCTCAAGGACAGGGGGCTCCTACGAGCAGTACTTC
TRBJ1-2 | TRBD1 | NA | TRBV3-1/TRBV3-2 | CASSPRDRGDYGYTF | TGTGCCAGCAGCCCTAGGGACAGGGGGGACTATGGCTACACCTTC
TRBJ2-5 | TRBD1 | NA | TRBV2 | CASKAGTGEETQYF | TGTGCCAGTAAGGCCGGGACAGGGGAAGAGACCCAGTACTTC
TRBJ2-5 | TRBD1 | once | TRBV7-9 | CASSLTGATYQETQYF | TGTGCCAGCAGCCTCACAGGGGCCACGTACCAAGAGACCCAGTACTTC
TRBJ1-5 | NA | once | TRBV19 | CASSNSGNQPQHF | TGTGCCAGTAGTAATTCCGGGAATCAGCCCCAGCATTTT
TRBJ1-1 | TRBD1 | NA | TRBV3-1/TRBV3-2 | CASSSTGVDTEAFF | TGTGCCAGCAGCTCGACAGGGGTGGACACTGAAGCTTTCTTT
TRBJ2-3 | TRBD1 | NA | TRBV9 | CASSPPQGRGKTDTQYF | TGTGCCAGCAGCCCCCCCCAGGGCAGGGGGAAGACAGATACGCAGTATTTT
TRBJ1-5 | TRBD1 | NA | TRBV20-1 | CSASTGGGSNQPQHF | TGCAGTGCGAGTACAGGGGGCGGGAGCAATCAGCCCCAGCATTTT
TRBJ2-7 | NA | NA | TRBV6-5 | CASSYSETASYEQYF | TGTGCCAGCAGTTACTCTGAGACAGCCTCCTACGAGCAGTACTTC
TRBJ2-5 | NA | NA | TRBV4-2 | CASSQSRGWETQYF | TGTGCCAGCAGCCAATCACGGGGTTGGGAGACCCAGTACTTC
TRBJ2-1 | TRBD2 | NA | TRBV7-6 | CASSLDSGTSMANEQFF | TGTGCCAGCAGCTTAGATTCCGGGACTAGTATGGCCAATGAGCAGTTCTTC
TRBJ2-1 | NA | NA | TRBV9 | CASSVVVGEQFF | TGTGCCAGCAGCGTAGTCGTCGGGGAGCAGTTCTTC
TRBJ1-5 | NA | few | TRBV7-9 | CASSLSGRGRNQPQHF | TGTGCCAGCAGCTTATCGGGCAGGGGTAGGAATCAGCCCCAGCATTTT
TRBJ1-5 | NA | NA | TRBV7-9 | CASSLGAGRSNQPQHF | TGTGCCAGCAGCTTAGGTGCGGGGAGGAGCAATCAGCCCCAGCATTTT
TRBJ2-6 | NA | NA | TRBV4-3 | CASSQEEGVHSGANVLTF | TGCGCCAGCAGCCAGGAAGAAGGGGTCCACTCTGGGGCCAACGTCCTGACTTTC
TRBJ2-7 | TRBD2 | NA | TRBV20-1 | CSASSGSSYEQYF | TGCAGTGCGAGTAGCGGGAGTTCCTACGAGCAGTACTTC
TRBJ2-1 | TRBD2 | NA | TRBV4-3 | CASSLTLASGGGRSSYNEQFF | TGCGCCAGCAGCCTCACCCTGGCTAGCGGAGGTGGTCGGAGCTCCTACAATGAGCAGTTCTTC
TRBJ2-1 | NA | NA | TRBV13 | CASTRVMVSYNEQFF | TGTGCCAGCACCCGAGTCATGGTCTCCTACAATGAGCAGTTCTTC
TRBJ2-1 | TRBD2 | NA | TRBV5-4 | CASSLGSGGLYNEQFF | TGTGCCAGCAGCTTGGGTAGCGGGGGCCTCTACAATGAGCAGTTCTTC
TRBJ2-5 | NA | once | TRBV7-3 | CASSLWPRVETQYF | TGTGCCAGCAGCTTATGGCCCCGGGTTGAGACCCAGTACTTC
TRBJ2-7 | NA | NA | TRBV4-2 | CASSQGVSGSYEQYF | TGTGCCAGCAGCCAAGGAGTCAGCGGTTCCTACGAGCAGTACTTC
TRBJ2-1 | TRBD2 | NA | TRBV10-1 | CASSDATSGAYNEQFF | TGCGCCAGCAGCGACGCTACTAGCGGGGCGTACAATGAGCAGTTCTTC
TRBJ1-1 | NA | NA | TRBV6-5 | CASRDTGYTEAFF | TGTGCCAGCAGAGATACAGGGTATACTGAAGCTTTCTTT
TRBJ1-1 | TRBD1 | NA | TRBV7-8 | CASSFTGGGRAFF | TGTGCCAGCAGCTTTACAGGGGGCGGAAGAGCTTTCTTT
TRBJ2-3 | TRBD2 | few | TRBV5-1 | CASSGTSGSTDTQYF | TGCGCCAGCAGCGGTACTAGCGGATCCACAGATACGCAGTATTTT
TRBJ1-1 | NA | NA | TRBV2 | CASTEEAGTEAFF | TGTGCCAGCACCGAAGAGGCGGGCACTGAAGCTTTCTTT
TRBJ1-2 | NA | NA | TRBV12-3/TRBV12-4 | CASSQDTYGYTF | TGTGCCAGCAGCCAAGACACCTATGGCTACACCTTC
TRBJ1-1 | NA | NA | TRBV3-1/TRBV3-2 | CASSQAGFGTEAFF | TGTGCCAGCAGCCAAGCGGGATTCGGGACTGAAGCTTTCTTT
TRBJ2-2 | NA | NA | TRBV1 | CTSSQDRLNTGELFF | TGCACCAGCAGCCAAGACAGATTGAACACCGGGGAGCTGTTTTTT
TRBJ1-5 | NA | few | TRBV7-9 | CASSMQGNQPQHF | TGTGCCAGCAGCATGCAGGGTAATCAGCCCCAGCATTTT
TRBJ1-4 | NA | NA | TRBV6-5 | CATSPGRVVEKLFF | TGTGCCACCTCGCCGGGCAGGGTGGTTGAAAAACTGTTTTTT
TRBJ2-1 | TRBD2 | NA | TRBV30 | CAWSKLAEYNEQFF | TGTGCCTGGAGCAAACTAGCGGAATACAATGAGCAGTTCTTC
TRBJ1-6 | NA | once | TRBV28 | CALAGNSYNSPLHF | TGTGCGTTGGCGGGGAACTCCTATAATTCACCCCTCCACTTT
TRBJ1-5 | TRBD1 | few | TRBV2 | CASRADRAGNQPQHF | TGTGCCAGCAGAGCGGACAGGGCGGGGAATCAGCCCCAGCATTTT
TRBJ1-5 | TRBD1 | NA | TRBV19 | CASSGDRARGNQPQHF | TGTGCCAGTAGTGGGGACAGGGCTCGGGGCAATCAGCCCCAGCATTTT
TRBJ1-1 | TRBD1 | NA | TRBV12-3/TRBV12-4 | CASSLRQGAEAFF | TGTGCCAGCAGTTTAAGACAGGGAGCTGAAGCTTTCTTT
TRBJ2-3 | TRBD1 | NA | TRBV24-1 | CATSDPRGRDTDTQYF | TGTGCCACCAGTGATCCCAGGGGGCGTGACACAGATACGCAGTATTTT
TRBJ2-5 | NA | NA | TRBV5-1 | CASGAEQETQYF | TGCGCCAGCGGTGCAGAACAAGAGACCCAGTACTTC
TRBJ1-4 | NA | once | TRBV28 | CASSFPTGFNEKLFF | TGTGCCAGCAGTTTCCCCACAGGGTTTAATGAAAAACTGTTTTTT
TRBJ2-7 | TRBD1 | NA | TRBV5-4 | CASSFRDRGPYEQYF | TGTGCCAGCAGCTTCCGGGACAGGGGGCCTTACGAGCAGTACTTC
TRBJ2-2 | NA | NA | TRBV5-1 | CASSPVVGSPTGELFF | TGCGCCAGCAGCCCGGTAGTCGGGAGCCCCACCGGGGAGCTGTTTTTT
TRBJ1-4 | TRBD1 | NA | TRBV5-1 | CASSDPGQGDEKLFF | TGCGCCAGCAGCGATCCGGGACAGGGGGATGAAAAACTGTTTTTT
TRBJ1-3 | TRBD1 | NA | TRBV27 | CASRAGTGLLSGNTIYF | TGTGCCAGCAGGGCCGGGACAGGGTTATTGTCTGGAAACACCATATATTTT
TRBJ2-7 | NA | NA | TRBV6-5 | CASSYPTEQYF | TGTGCCAGCAGTTACCCGACAGAGCAGTACTTC
TRBJ2-4 | NA | NA | TRBV14 | CASSQAGAKNIQYF | TGTGCCAGCAGCCAAGCAGGCGCCAAAAACATTCAGTACTTC
TRBJ1-1 | NA | NA | TRBV28 | CASLTAGTPNTEAFF | TGTGCCAGCCTAACCGCCGGGACACCGAACACTGAAGCTTTCTTT